The 5 T cell receptor beta chains listed next were all sequenced from one sample in a study of molecular identifiers for immune sequencing clone quantification listed by TCRdb under 2018. Library generation was performed with PCR. The sequencer was a NextSeq 500. TCRdb trimmed public reads at Q25 via fastp, called clones via MiXCR and kept in-frame beta chains. CDR3 protein sequences are deduplicated, and each keeps its most common genes and DNA. The sample table shows over 550,000 distinct CDR3 sequences, and around 25% are seen once. The ten largest clones take up around 0.78% of the sample. The sample comprised naive CD8+ T cells from blood, with Jurkat cell RNA spiked in. The meaning of the sample's cell subset or site label: FACS-sorted CD8+CD4-CCR7+CD45RA+ naive T cells. The receptors were sampled from a human donor in good health. Some libraries in this study had Jurkat cell RNA spiked in.

The chain has TRBV12-5 and TRBJ1-6, with 8 bases matching TRBD1. Germline V CDR1 and CDR2: LGHNT, FRNRAP. With V trimmed by 3 bases and J by 8 bases, 6 bases remained unmatched. The CDR3 covers 15 residues. The CDR3 region has the DNA TGTGCTAGTGGTTTCGACGGACAGGGCGATTCACCCCTCCACTTT. As protein: CASGFDGQGDSPLHF.

V and J are TRBV27 and TRBJ2-1; 15 bases line up with TRBD2. V lost 3 bases, J lost 9 bases, and 3 bases stayed unmatched. From germline, CDR1 is MNHEY and CDR2 SMNVEV (reference sequence). The CDR3 covers 15 residues. The CDR3 coding sequence is TGTGCCAGCAGTTTTGGACTAGCGGGGGGGACTGAGCAGTTCTTC. It specifies CASSFGLAGGTEQFF.

In this sample, this clonotype turned up many times. The CDR3 DNA sequence: TGCGCCAGCACGGGGGTGGTGTTACAGGGCACAGATACGCAGTATTTT. Translating it yields CASTGVVLQGTDTQYF. The chain has TRBV5-1 and TRBJ2-3, with D tentatively TRBD2 (6 bases). The V end lost 6 bases, the J end lost 1 base, and 18 bases lay between the germline ends. The CDR3 length is 16 residues. Germline-derived CDR1 and CDR2 are SGHRS and YFSETQ.

This clonotype turned up a few times. The CDR3, as DNA: TGCGCCAGCAGCCCGACAGGGGGCAAGGGGACCGGGGAGCTGTTTTTT. It specifies CASSPTGGKGTGELFF. The chain employs TRBV4-3 and TRBJ2-2, with 10 nucleotides matching TRBD1. J was trimmed by 5 bases and V by 4 bases; bases with no gene match: 7. The CDR3 length is 16 residues. Looked up from germline, CDR1 is LGHNA and CDR2 is YSLEER.

This clonotype occurred many times. The CDR3 region is CASSLFDGVGTEAFF. The CDR3 DNA reads TGTGCCAGCAGCCTATTCGACGGGGTAGGAACTGAAGCTTTCTTT. The chain is built from TRBV14 and TRBJ1-1; D gene uncertain. V was trimmed by 4 bases and J by 5 bases, leaving 17 bases between them. Germline CDR1 reads SGHDN; CDR2 reads FVKESK. The CDR3 is made up of 15 amino acids.